This paragraph reports one T cell receptor (beta chain). The antigen is undetermined. CDR3 length: 13 amino acids. CDR1 is MNHNS, CDR2 SASEGT, per germline. V was clipped by 6 bases and J by 4 bases, with 12 bases between them. This entry belongs to a study of cytomegalovirus exposure and HLA in healthy donors. The PCR made use of 60 Vbeta and 13 Jbeta primers. Per the original data handling: Later, an analysis found 80 million or so unique TCR beta chains, and roughly 10 million of these were shared. Assay: immunoSEQ multiplex PCR; the TCRdb copy retains only in-frame clones and omits some. V and J calls and clone size are as listed in that table; D and trimming were resolved from the DNA. This table holds more than 95,000 clones, about 80% found once. Findings and caveats of the study: Later on, analysis showed that most CMV-associated TCR beta chains appeared to be HLA-restricted. Specificity for CMV antigens was confirmed in vitro for a few of the CMV-associated chains. Compared with the roughly 700-donor mean, an Asian-associated ancestry cluster reportedly had fewer N-insertions, according to a later analysis.

The chain couples TRBV6-1 to TRBJ1-1; a weak D match, TRBD1 (5 bases). The TCR comes from a man aged 18 to 29 in good health and CMV-seronegative. Material for sequencing was PBMCs. The CDR3, as DNA: TGTGCCAGCAGCGTACAGGTGGGCACTGAAGCTTTCTTT. Protein sequence: CASSVQVGTEAFF.